The 9 T cell receptor beta chains below were found in one sample sequenced in a study of CD8 T cells in Susac syndrome. An amount of RNA that ranged from roughly 0.5 to 1 ug was reverse transcribed with random hexamers. MiXCR, run by TCRdb on the immunoSEQ multiplex PCR reads, gives a single entry per CDR3 protein. The sample has under 80,000 distinct CDR3 sequences, about 92% seen once. Source material: CD4+ T cells from PBMCs. All receptors derive from a human donor with Susac syndrome.

This sequence joins TRBV20-1 and TRBJ2-7; a possible D gene is TRBD2 (6 bases). Germline-derived CDR1 and CDR2 are DFQATT and SNEGSKA (reference sequence). The V end was cut by 6 bases, the J end by 13 bases, with 16 bases between. The CDR3 runs to 10 residues. CDR3 protein: CSARSRDLYF. The CDR3 region has the DNA TGCAGTGCGAGGAGTAGGGACTTATACTTC.

The chain recombines TRBV4-3 with TRBJ2-3; a weak D match, TRBD2 (7 bases). This CDR3 has 15 residues. CDR1 is LGHNA and CDR2 is YSLEER in the germline V gene. Trimming took 1 base from V and 7 from J, leaving 15 bases between them. CDR3 in amino acids: CASSQAVGGTNTQYF. CDR3 in DNA: TGCGCCAGCAGCCAAGCAGTGGGGGGGACAAATACGCAGTATTTT.

This clonotype has more than one count but fewer than ten. The CDR3 nucleotides read TGCGCCAGCAGCCCGGCCGGGACTAGCGGGGGGAATGAGCAGTTCTTC. This translates into CASSPAGTSGGNEQFF. The rearrangement links TRBV5-1 to TRBJ2-1, with 15 bases identical to TRBD2. Germline assignment: CDR1 SGHRS and CDR2 YFSETQ. V dropped 4 bases and J dropped 7; count of bases not matched to a gene: 6. CDR3 length: 16 residues.

This clonotype was seen once. The gene calls are TRBV5-1 and TRBJ2-5; 7 nucleotides align to TRBD1. The ends lost 0 bases at V and 2 bases at J; junction bases unmatched: 13. Germline values: CDR1 SGHRS, CDR2 YFSETQ. The CDR3 contains 18 residues. The CDR3 sequence: CASSLADHTGTVQETQYF. CDR3 nucleotides: TGCGCCAGCAGCTTGGCCGATCATACCGGGACAGTACAAGAGACCCAGTACTTC.

The rearrangement uses TRBV29-1 and TRBJ2-3, with TRBD2 matching over 7 bases. In germline, CDR1 is SQVTM, CDR2 ANQGSEA. This CDR3 has 14 amino acids. The J segment lost 3 bases and the V segment lost 6 bases, leaving 9 bases of the junction unmatched. The CDR3 protein is CSVRMTSSTDTQYF. CDR3 in DNA: TGCAGCGTACGGATGACTAGCTCAACAGATACGCAGTATTTT.

The count of this clonotype is one. V is TRBV25-1 and J is TRBJ1-4, with D perhaps TRBD1 (6 bases). V was shortened by 4 bases and J by 8 bases, with 17 bases between the two germline ends. The CDR3 contains 15 residues. Germline V gene lookup returns CDR1 MGHDK and CDR2 SYGVNS. The CDR3 bases are TGTGCCAGCAGTGCTGGGACGCCGAGGGGGGAAAAACTGTTTTTT. As protein: CASSAGTPRGEKLFF.

The rearrangement uses TRBV28 and TRBJ2-4; D is possibly TRBD1 or TRBD2 (5 bases each). The CDR3 covers 15 residues. Per germline, CDR1 MDHEN and CDR2 SYDVKM. The V gene lost 6 bases and the J gene lost 5 bases, with 17 bases spanning the gap. The CDR3 coding sequence is TGTGCCAGCAGCCCAGCCATGGGGACCCAAAACATTCAGTACTTC. It translates to CASSPAMGTQNIQYF.

The chain couples TRBV6-5 to TRBJ2-2; D gene unclear. Germline loops: CDR1 MNHEY, CDR2 SVGAGI. V was clipped by 7 bases and J by 0 bases, with 6 bases between them. This CDR3 contains 13 residues. In DNA form, the CDR3 reads TGTGCCAGCAAGGGCTCGAACACCGGGGAGCTGTTTTTT. Amino acids: CASKGSNTGELFF.

This chain uses TRBV7-2 with TRBJ2-5; D is uncertain. Trimming took off 5 bases at V and 3 bases at J, with 13 bases between the two ends. The CDR3 covers 14 residues. CDR1 is SGHTA, CDR2 FQGNSA, per germline. The CDR3 DNA reads as TGTGCCAGCAGCAACCTTCGGCTAGAAGAGACCCAGTACTTC. It codes for CASSNLRLEETQYF.